This T cell receptor (beta chain) was recorded in a study of beta chain features in type 1 diabetes. This CDR3 comprises 14 residues. Trimming took off 0 bases at V and 5 bases at J, with 11 bases between the two ends. Germline CDR1 GTSNPN, CDR2 SVGIG (reference sequence). The authors reverse transcribed all of the isolated RNA, so sequencing captured expressed TCRB transcripts. Only in-frame clones appear in the TCRdb table, and some are missing; sequencing was by immunoSEQ multiplex PCR. The sample consists of 240,000 or so clones, more than 65% of them appearing once. Study-wide results and limits: The question left open here concerned HLA type influencing TCRB rearrangement.

With regard to this clone: Its specificity is unknown.

The sequenced material came from naive CD4+ T cells from blood. This TCR was sampled from a man aged 30-40 years in good health. The rearrangement joins TRBV30 to TRBJ1-5; no reliable D call. This CDR3 reads CAWSVRGGDQPQHF. The CDR3 nucleotides read TGTGCCTGGAGTGTACGCGGTGGAGATCAGCCCCAGCATTTT.